A selection of T cell receptor beta chains follows, all from one sample in a study of naive and memory T cell subsets. TCRdb used MiXCR to reprocess the UMI-ligation and nested PCR reads, holding one entry per CDR3 protein. The table shows roughly 150,000 distinct CDR3 sequences, with roughly 22% occurring only once. The sample consisted of naive CD4+ T cells from blood. The origin of the receptors is a human donor in good health. Each CDR3 is given with its conserved first and last residue. The D gene is left open where the match is weak. Clone size is stated in some rows and not others, as once, few, many or a class when expanded.

V	J	D	length	size	DNA	CDR3
TRBV7-2	TRBJ1-1	.	14	.	TGTGCCAGCACCCGACAGTTCATGAACACTGAAGCTTTCTTT	CASTRQFMNTEAFF
TRBV6-1	TRBJ1-2	.	11	.	TGCGCTGGGGGCGGGGGCTATGGCTACACCTTC	CAGGGGYGYTF
TRBV19	TRBJ2-1	TRBD2	14	few	TGTGCCAGTACAGCGGGAGCAACCTACAATGAGCAGTTCTTC	CASTAGATYNEQFF
TRBV6-6	TRBJ2-7	.	16	few	TGTGCCAGCAATGTAAACAGGGGGGGGTTACACTACGAGCAGTACTTC	CASNVNRGGLHYEQYF
TRBV5-1	TRBJ1-6	TRBD1	15	few	TGCGCCAGCAGCCATTCGGGGACAGAGAATTCACCCCTCCACTTT	CASSHSGTENSPLHF
TRBV6-1	TRBJ1-5	.	14	few	TGTGCCAGCAGTGAACAGGGAGATAATCAGCCCCAGCATTTT	CASSEQGDNQPQHF
TRBV12-5	TRBJ2-7	.	14	few	TGTGCTAGTGGTTTGTACGCGAGATCCTACGAGCAGTACTTC	CASGLYARSYEQYF
TRBV5-1	TRBJ2-1	TRBD2	15	many	TGCGCCAGCAGCTGGACTAGCGGGAGCGGCAATGAGCAGTTCTTC	CASSWTSGSGNEQFF
TRBV6-1	TRBJ1-1	.	13	once	TGTGCCAGCAGTGTGCACAGGGAAGATGAAGCTTTCTTT	CASSVHREDEAFF
TRBV20-1	TRBJ2-1	TRBD2	12	once	TGCAGTGCTGGCGGGAGATTCAATGAGCAGTTCTTC	CSAGGRFNEQFF
TRBV5-1	TRBJ2-6	.	14	.	TGCGCCAGCAAGGGAGGATCCGGGGCCAACGTCCTGACTTTC	CASKGGSGANVLTF
TRBV6-5	TRBJ2-1	TRBD2	12	few	TGTGCCAGCAGACACCCGGGACTAGGGGAGTTCTTC	CASRHPGLGEFF
TRBV5-1	TRBJ2-3	.	15	.	TGCGCCAGCAGCTTGTGGCAGGGGAGCACAGATACGCAGTATTTT	CASSLWQGSTDTQYF
TRBV14	TRBJ1-6	.	15	.	TGTGCCAGCAGCCAAGGTCAAGGTCTTCTTTCACCCCTCCACTTT	CASSQGQGLLSPLHF
TRBV29-1	TRBJ2-1	TRBD2	12	few	TGCAGCGCCCTAGCGGGTCACAATGAGCAGTTCTTC	CSALAGHNEQFF